Listed below are T cell receptor beta chains from one sample, sequenced in a study of blood T cell repertoires in COVID-19. Assay used: immunoSEQ multiplex PCR; TCRdb lists only in-frame clones, some missing. The sample has tens of thousands of clones, roughly four fifths seen once; the top ten hold roughly 15%. Sequencing was done on a sample of peripheral blood. The receptors originated from a man in his 70s with active or convalescent COVID-19. The CDR3 runs from the conserved cysteine through the conserved F or W. Fields, in order: V gene, J gene, CDR3 protein.

v_call: TRBV28
j_call: TRBJ2-7
cdr3_aa: CASATPGQGSYEQYF

v_call: TRBV5-1
j_call: TRBJ1-6
cdr3_aa: CASSPSGTANSPLHF

v_call: TRBV2
j_call: TRBJ2-7
cdr3_aa: CASRRGGNINEQYF

v_call: TRBV28
j_call: TRBJ2-4
cdr3_aa: CASSQRQGLDIQYF

v_call: TRBV5-1
j_call: TRBJ2-1
cdr3_aa: CASSFPGGDNEQFF

v_call: TRBV6-5
j_call: TRBJ1-6
cdr3_aa: CASSYSVGGDGSPLHF

v_call: TRBV12-5
j_call: TRBJ1-4
cdr3_aa: CASGPETGGEKLFF

v_call: TRBV10-3
j_call: TRBJ1-1
cdr3_aa: CAIRRADTEAFF

v_call: TRBV4-1
j_call: TRBJ1-1
cdr3_aa: CASSQDSAGTGRAFF

v_call: TRBV6-9
j_call: TRBJ2-7
cdr3_aa: CAGYPSGGNYEQYF

v_call: TRBV7-7
j_call: TRBJ2-3
cdr3_aa: CASSAVQEDTQYF

v_call: TRBV30
j_call: TRBJ1-2
cdr3_aa: CAWNTDRGYGYTF

v_call: TRBV28
j_call: TRBJ1-4
cdr3_aa: CASRNSGGGAPKLFF

v_call: TRBV5-5
j_call: TRBJ2-3
cdr3_aa: CASSLYEQGLTDTQYF

v_call: TRBV6-1
j_call: TRBJ1-1
cdr3_aa: CASSEALRGTGFNTEAFF

v_call: TRBV4-1
j_call: TRBJ1-1
cdr3_aa: CASSLTQGENTEAFF

v_call: TRBV11-3
j_call: TRBJ2-3
cdr3_aa: CASRGSGTSEPDTQYF

v_call: TRBV13
j_call: TRBJ2-5
cdr3_aa: CASSPGSRGVGETQYF

v_call: TRBV19
j_call: TRBJ1-6
cdr3_aa: CASMGPSYNSPLHF

v_call: TRBV6-5
j_call: TRBJ2-7
cdr3_aa: CASSWGARGTYEQYF

v_call: TRBV30
j_call: TRBJ1-2
cdr3_aa: CASHPGTGNYGYTF

v_call: TRBV4-1
j_call: TRBJ1-4
cdr3_aa: CASTPEGLTTNEKLFF

v_call: TRBV27
j_call: TRBJ2-7
cdr3_aa: CASSPTGLAGGKSSYEQYF

v_call: TRBV6-5
j_call: TRBJ2-7
cdr3_aa: CASSISGGSYEQYF

v_call: TRBV7-3
j_call: TRBJ2-7
cdr3_aa: CASSQDRESHEQYF

v_call: TRBV3-1/TRBV3-2
j_call: TRBJ1-6
cdr3_aa: CASSQGALNSPLHF

v_call: TRBV2
j_call: TRBJ2-3
cdr3_aa: CASRRYTGGTDTQYF

v_call: TRBV6-2/TRBV6-3
j_call: TRBJ1-2
cdr3_aa: CASSLDRDNYGYTF

v_call: TRBV5-1
j_call: TRBJ1-2
cdr3_aa: CASSSEGRVVDGYTF

v_call: TRBV20-1
j_call: TRBJ2-7
cdr3_aa: CSALIGALTYF

v_call: TRBV10-2
j_call: TRBJ1-6
cdr3_aa: CASSEPSSYNSPLHF

v_call: TRBV5-1
j_call: TRBJ2-5
cdr3_aa: CASSHTGKEETQYF

v_call: TRBV28
j_call: TRBJ2-7
cdr3_aa: CASSSGQGGPYEQYF

v_call: TRBV6-5
j_call: TRBJ1-2
cdr3_aa: CASHPGGQGVYGYTF

v_call: TRBV12-3/TRBV12-4
j_call: TRBJ1-4
cdr3_aa: CASSLAQGELFF

v_call: TRBV5-1
j_call: TRBJ2-5
cdr3_aa: CASSPGTGGWETQYF

v_call: TRBV10-3
j_call: TRBJ2-5
cdr3_aa: CAISESYGGGETQYF

v_call: TRBV3-1/TRBV3-2
j_call: TRBJ1-2
cdr3_aa: CASTSSDLGYGYTF

v_call: TRBV9
j_call: TRBJ1-5
cdr3_aa: CASGGTGHQPQHF

v_call: TRBV28
j_call: TRBJ2-4
cdr3_aa: CASVSTEFKNIQYF

v_call: TRBV5-1
j_call: TRBJ1-3
cdr3_aa: CASSLPDSPGNTIYF

v_call: TRBV5-1
j_call: TRBJ1-6
cdr3_aa: CASSEAEYSVTLHF

v_call: TRBV5-1
j_call: TRBJ1-1
cdr3_aa: CASSLVADSEAFF

v_call: TRBV14
j_call: TRBJ1-4
cdr3_aa: CASSLLGTGVGKLFF

v_call: TRBV28
j_call: TRBJ2-2
cdr3_aa: CASSFQFSGELFF

v_call: TRBV6-5
j_call: TRBJ2-5
cdr3_aa: CASRDRAGETQYF

v_call: TRBV19
j_call: TRBJ1-6
cdr3_aa: CATNRGDNSPLHF

v_call: TRBV14
j_call: TRBJ1-3
cdr3_aa: CASSLSGTSGNTIYF

v_call: TRBV12-3/TRBV12-4
j_call: TRBJ1-2
cdr3_aa: CASSSDRNYGYTF

v_call: TRBV5-4
j_call: TRBJ1-2
cdr3_aa: CASSRIYRIQGRGDYTF